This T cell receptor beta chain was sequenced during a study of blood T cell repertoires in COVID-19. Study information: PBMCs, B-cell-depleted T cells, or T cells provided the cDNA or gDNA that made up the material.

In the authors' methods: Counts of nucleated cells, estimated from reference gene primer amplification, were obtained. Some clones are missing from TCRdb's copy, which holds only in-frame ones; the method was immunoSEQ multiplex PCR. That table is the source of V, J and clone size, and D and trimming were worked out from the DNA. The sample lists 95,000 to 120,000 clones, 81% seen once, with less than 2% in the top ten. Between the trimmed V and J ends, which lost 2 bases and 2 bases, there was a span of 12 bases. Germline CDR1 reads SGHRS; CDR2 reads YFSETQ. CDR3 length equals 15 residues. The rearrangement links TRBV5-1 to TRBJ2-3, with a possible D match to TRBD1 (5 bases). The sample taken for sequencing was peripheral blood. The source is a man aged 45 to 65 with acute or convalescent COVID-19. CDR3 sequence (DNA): TGCGCCAGCAGCTTCGGAGACAGAACCACAGATACGCAGTATTTT. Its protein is CASSFGDRTTDTQYF.